Presented here are 17 T cell receptor beta chains from one specimen sequenced in a study of blood T cell repertoires in COVID-19. Only in-frame clones appear in the TCRdb table, and some are missing; sequencing was by immunoSEQ multiplex PCR. The sample holds just under 350,000 clones, 87% seen once. The sequenced sample consisted of peripheral blood. The receptors derive from a woman aged 45-65 years with COVID-19, enrolled during active disease.

This chain uses TRBV3-1 (or the pseudogene TRBV3-2) with TRBJ2-1, with 7 bases that match TRBD1. After removal of 4 bases from V and 11 bases from J, the junction contained 5 bases not matched to a gene. CDR1 and CDR2 (germline): LGHDT, YNNKEL (reference sequence). This CDR3 is built from 12 residues. CDR3 in DNA: TGTGCCAGCAGCCGACTGACAGGGAAGCAGTTCTTC. Translating gives CASSRLTGKQFF.

In regard to this clone: An end of the junction does not agree with germline; a read error may underlie this. CDR3 sequence reads: CASSSLAGDWTGELFF. The DNA for the CDR3 is TGTGCTAGCAGCTCACTAGCGGGAGATTGGACCGGGGAGCTGTTTTTT. This chain connects TRBV7-7 to TRBJ2-2, with 11 bases fitting TRBD2. The germline gives CDR1 SSHAT, CDR2 FNYEAQ (reference sequence). This CDR3 spans 16 amino acids.

The genes are TRBV5-1 and TRBJ1-6, with 10 bases fitting TRBD1. J was trimmed by 13 bases and V by 1 base; bases with no gene match: 20. This CDR3 is built from 19 residues. Germline V gives CDR1 SGHRS, CDR2 YFSETQ. CDR3 sequence (DNA): TGCGCCAGCAGCTTGACTGCCGGGACAGGGGATGACTCGCCGTTCCCCCTCCACTTT. The encoded protein is CASSLTAGTGDDSPFPLHF.

This clone was counted once. The chain employs TRBV25-1 and TRBJ1-1; D gene unclear. The ends were cut back, 6 bases at V and 1 base at J, with 9 bases in the middle. CDR3 length equals 13 residues. Per germline, CDR1 MGHDK and CDR2 SYGVNS. The CDR3, as DNA: TGTGCCAGCAGATCCAGACAGAACACTGAAGCTTTCTTT. This sequence encodes CASRSRQNTEAFF.

This clone was seen a few times. The chain couples TRBV10-1 to TRBJ2-7, with D hard to call. Germline-derived CDR1 and CDR2 are WNHNN and SYGVQD (reference sequence). V was pared by 7 bases and J by 0 bases, with 7 bases between. The CDR3 covers 12 residues. This CDR3 is CASMGSSYEQYF. As DNA, the CDR3 is TGCGCCAGCATGGGCAGCTCCTACGAGCAGTACTTC.

The V and J genes are TRBV15 and TRBJ2-1; 7 bases line up with TRBD2. Germline V gene lookup returns CDR1 LNHNV and CDR2 YYDKDF (reference sequence). The CDR3 loop spans 14 amino acids. Losses at the gene ends were 5 bases for V and 7 bases for J; bases not matched to a gene: 8. CDR3 bases: TGTGCCACCAGCTTCGGCGGGAGTATGAATGAGCAGTTCTTC. Its translation: CATSFGGSMNEQFF. The entire variable domain, with the rest obtained from reference TRBV15 and TRBJ2-1, is as follows: DAMVIQNPRYQVTQFGKPVTLSCSQTLNHNVMYWYQQKSSQAPKLLFHYYDKDFNNEADTPDNFQSRRPNTSFCFLDIRSPGLGDTAMYLCATSFGGSMNEQFFGPGTRLTVL.

The J gene is TRBJ2-3, the V gene TRBV7-9, with 8 bases lining up with TRBD1. V shed 5 bases and J 4 bases; nucleotides not matched to a gene: 5. CDR3 size: 14 residues. Germline V gene sequence: CDR1 SEHNR, CDR2 FQNEAQ (reference sequence). The CDR3 DNA is TGTGCCAGCAGCACCCGACAGGGGCCAGATACGCAGTATTTT. Its protein is CASSTRQGPDTQYF.

CDR3 nucleotides: TGTGCCAGCAGCCAAGATCGTCCAGGGTTTAGAAGGGAGACCCAGTACTTC. As protein: CASSQDRPGFRRETQYF. The rearrangement links TRBV14 to TRBJ2-5; D might be TRBD1 (5 bases). V was trimmed by 0 bases and J by 5 bases, leaving 19 bases between them. CDR1 is SGHDN, CDR2 FVKESK, per germline. The CDR3 spans 17 residues. The whole variable domain, filled in from reference TRBV14 and TRBJ2-5, reads EAGVTQFPSHSVIEKGQTVTLRCDPISGHDNLYWYRRVMGKEIKFLLHFVKESKQDESGMPNNRFLAERTGGTYSTLKVQPAELEDSGVYFCASSQDRPGFRRETQYFGPGTRLLVL.

The chain carries TRBV20-1 and TRBJ1-1; no firm D call. CDR3 length: 11 amino acids. V lost 3 bases to trimming and J lost 3 bases, with 5 bases between them. The germline V gene has CDR1 DFQATT and CDR2 SNEGSKA (reference sequence). The CDR3 loop reads CSARYYTEAFF. The CDR3, as DNA: TGCAGTGCTAGGTACTACACTGAAGCTTTCTTT.

The table lists this clone with many counts. In DNA, the CDR3 is TGTGCCACCAGCAGACCCTTAAGGGGTGGAACTAATGAAAAACTGTTTTTT. It encodes CATSRPLRGGTNEKLFF. This chain joins TRBV15 and TRBJ1-4; D might be TRBD1 (5 bases). The V and J ends lost 2 bases and 1 base respectively, with 14 bases between them. In germline, CDR1 is LNHNV, CDR2 YYDKDF (reference sequence). The CDR3 is made up of 17 amino acids.

V is TRBV5-1 and J is TRBJ2-2; D is unresolved. The CDR3 contains 16 residues. The germline V gene encodes CDR1 SGHRS and CDR2 YFSETQ. Trimming shortened V by 1 base and J by 6 bases, and 16 bases separated the two germline ends. The CDR3 here is CASSLKHDLAAGELFF. The CDR3 DNA reads as TGCGCCAGCAGCTTGAAACACGACTTAGCCGCCGGGGAGCTGTTTTTT.

This clone has more than one count but fewer than ten. The rearrangement joins TRBV18 to TRBJ2-7; maybe TRBD2 (8 bases). Trimming removed 2 bases from V and 4 bases from J, with 15 bases in between. Per the germline V gene, CDR1 is KGHSH and CDR2 is LQKENI. The CDR3 covers 15 residues. The CDR3 protein is CASSPSGGGSYEQYF. The CDR3 DNA is TGTGCCAGCTCACCATCGGGAGGGGGCTCGTACGAGCAGTACTTC.

This chain links TRBV5-1 with TRBJ2-1; 11 nucleotides line up with TRBD2. V dropped 2 bases and J dropped 8; count of bases not matched to a gene: 6. The CDR3 is made up of 15 amino acids. Germline assignment: CDR1 SGHRS and CDR2 YFSETQ. CDR3 in amino acids: CASSFTSGSGHEQFF. The DNA of the CDR3 is TGCGCCAGCAGCTTCACTAGCGGGAGTGGCCATGAGCAGTTCTTC.

This rearrangement joins TRBV12-3 or TRBV12-4 to TRBJ1-2, with 10 bases aligning to TRBD1. The J segment lost 8 bases and the V segment lost 6 bases, leaving 6 bases of the junction unmatched. The CDR3 runs 13 residues. The CDR3, as DNA: TGTGCCAGCAGACGGACAGGGGGTGACGGCTACACCTTC. Its protein is CASRRTGGDGYTF.

The chain combines TRBV4-1 with TRBJ1-4; D may be TRBD1 (6 bases). CDR3 length: 16 amino acids. V was clipped by 1 base and J by 13 bases, with 22 bases between them. From germline, CDR1 is MGHRA and CDR2 YSYEKL. The CDR3 sequence: CASSQVGGRATLRLFF. In DNA, the CDR3 is TGCGCCAGCAGCCAAGTTGGGGGCAGGGCCACTTTGAGACTGTTTTTT.

The chain is built from TRBV18 and TRBJ1-1, with D perhaps TRBD1 (5 bases). Germline CDR1 reads KGHSH; CDR2 reads LQKENI. The CDR3 runs 16 residues. Trimming shortened V by 2 bases and J by 5 bases, and 18 bases separated the two germline ends. The CDR3 sequence is CASSPGRGLSTTEAFF. For the CDR3, the DNA is TGTGCCAGCTCACCAGGTAGGGGCCTATCAACGACTGAAGCTTTCTTT.

This chain links TRBV5-6 with TRBJ2-7; TRBD2 agrees at 7 bases. This CDR3 spans 14 amino acids. Germline CDR1 SGHDT, CDR2 YYEEEE. V shed 4 bases, J shed 7 bases, and the junction held 11 bases outside the gene matches. CDR3: CASSGAAGVGEQYF. CDR3 nucleotide sequence: TGTGCCAGCAGCGGGGCGGCGGGAGTGGGGGAGCAGTACTTC.